One and the same sample provided the 10 T cell receptor beta chains below, sequenced in a study of shared clonotypes between healthy human individuals. The repertoire was sequenced with immunoSEQ multiplex PCR; TCRdb's copy has only in-frame clones and lacks some. The repertoire holds some 2,500,000 clones, with 80% to 95% as singletons. Material: naive CD4+ T cells from PBMCs. The subset: CD45RA+ positively selected. These TCRs come from a man between 18 and 29 years old in good health. Some clones in this sample may be carry-over from other donors' samples.

About this clone: Different DNA sequences within this sample yield the same CDR3. The genes are TRBV18 and TRBJ2-5; D gene ambiguous. CDR3 size: 12 residues. Per germline, CDR1 KGHSH and CDR2 LQKENI. Trimming cost V 3 bases and J 5 bases, with 7 bases left between them. Here the CDR3 DNA reads TGTGCCAGCTCACCGGGTGTGGAGACCCAGTACTTC. Translation: CASSPGVETQYF.

The gene calls are TRBV11-2 and TRBJ2-5; perhaps TRBD1 as D (6 bases). This CDR3 is built from 15 residues. V was trimmed by 5 bases and J by 5 bases, leaving 18 bases between them. In germline, CDR1 is SGHAT, CDR2 FQNNGV. The DNA for the CDR3 is TGTGCCAGCAGCCAAGGGCAGGGGATGGGGGAGACCCAGTACTTC. As protein: CASSQGQGMGETQYF. Drawing the rest from reference TRBV11-2 and TRBJ2-5, the complete variable domain is EAGVAQSPRYKIIEKRQSVAFWCNPISGHATLYWYQQILGQGPKLLIQFQNNGVVDDSQLPKDRFSAERLKGVDSTLKIQPAKLEDSAVYLCASSQGQGMGETQYFGPGTRLLVL.

The chain combines TRBV28 with TRBJ2-2, with D unresolved. This CDR3 is built from 16 residues. Trimming removed 6 bases at V and 6 bases at J, with 20 bases between. Germline loops: CDR1 MDHEN, CDR2 SYDVKM. CDR3 nucleotide sequence: TGTGCCAGCAGGCCGATTCCCCAGCTAGGGCCCGGGGAGCTGTTTTTT. Protein: CASRPIPQLGPGELFF.

Note on this clone: This sample includes further DNA sequences coding for the same CDR3. The chain employs TRBV5-1 and TRBJ2-1; D not certain. Trimming removed 4 bases from V and 0 bases from J, with 8 bases in between. The germline V gene encodes CDR1 SGHRS and CDR2 YFSETQ. The CDR3 length is 14 residues. The DNA of the CDR3 is TGCGCCAGCAGCAGAGACACCTCCTACAATGAGCAGTTCTTC. Translated: CASSRDTSYNEQFF.

The chain carries TRBV27 and TRBJ2-5, with TRBD1 identical over 8 bases. The CDR3 has 15 amino acids. V was pared by 4 bases and J by 2 bases, with 6 bases of the junction left unmatched. Germline lookup yields CDR1 MNHEY and CDR2 SMNVEV (reference sequence). CDR3 in amino acids: CASSYLDRGQETQYF. CDR3 in DNA: TGTGCCAGCAGTTATTTAGACAGGGGTCAAGAGACCCAGTACTTC.

This clone showed up just once. V is TRBV11-2 and J is TRBJ2-5; 11 bases map to TRBD2. V trimming: 2 bases; J trimming: 1 base; junction bases outside the gene matches: 6. The CDR3 contains 17 residues. Looked up from germline, CDR1 is SGHAT and CDR2 is FQNNGV. Here the CDR3 reads CASSLLLAGGAQETQYF. DNA for the CDR3: TGTGCCAGCAGCTTACTGTTAGCGGGGGGGGCCCAAGAGACCCAGTACTTC.

V is TRBV6-1 and J is TRBJ2-1; 11 nucleotides align to TRBD2. The germline V gene encodes CDR1 MNHNS and CDR2 SASEGT. CDR3 length: 16 amino acids. Trimming took 0 bases from V and 7 from J; bases not matched to a gene: 5. The CDR3 DNA follows: TGTGCCAGCAGTGAAGCGGGACTAGCGGTATTTAATGAGCAGTTCTTC. Amino acid sequence: CASSEAGLAVFNEQFF.

This sequence joins TRBV30 and TRBJ1-1; the D gene is possibly TRBD1 (5 bases). Germline CDR1 and CDR2: GTSNPN and SVGIG (reference sequence). V lost 2 bases and J 8 bases, leaving 21 bases between the germline ends. The CDR3 covers 15 residues. CDR3 residues: CAWSPHSAGRVEAFF. The DNA for the CDR3 is TGTGCCTGGAGTCCTCACTCGGCGGGGCGAGTGGAAGCTTTCTTT.

V usage is TRBV2 and J usage is TRBJ2-2; either TRBD1 or TRBD2 may fit D (6 bases each). The CDR3 spans 19 residues. CDR1 and CDR2 (germline): SNHLY, FYNNEI. V was pared by 3 bases and J by 4 bases, with 24 bases between. CDR3 DNA sequence: TGTGCCAGCAGTGAGTCGGGGGCGGCTTCCCTAGGGCCCACCGGGGAGCTGTTTTTT. The encoded protein is CASSESGAASLGPTGELFF.

The chain combines TRBV10-3 with TRBJ2-7, with D uncertain. Looked up from germline, CDR1 is ENHRY and CDR2 is SYGVKD. The CDR3 has 14 residues. V shed 4 bases and J shed 1 base, with 11 bases lying between them. In DNA form, the CDR3 reads TGTGCCATCAGTGCCGCGACCCTATCCTACGAGCAGTACTTC. It is translated as CAISAATLSYEQYF.